The 25 T cell receptor beta chains in this list originate from one sample, sequenced in a study of cytomegalovirus exposure and HLA in healthy donors. Amplification used 60 Vbeta primers and 13 Jbeta primers. Measured with immunoSEQ multiplex PCR; TCRdb has only the in-frame clones, and not every one. The data show 55,000 to 65,000 clones, 70% to 75% seen once. Sequences were obtained from PBMCs. These receptors were collected from a man aged 30-40 years in good health and CMV-seropositive.

The CDR3 nucleotides read TGTGCCAGCAGCCCCGGTGGGGGGCAGCCCCAGCATTTT. This sequence encodes CASSPGGGQPQHF. V usage is TRBV7-3 and J usage is TRBJ1-5; D may be TRBD1 (5 bases). This CDR3 contains 13 residues. Germline CDR1 reads SGHTA; CDR2 reads FQGTGA. V was trimmed by 5 bases and J by 7 bases, leaving 12 bases between them. Full variable domain (outside the CDR3, taken from reference TRBV7-3 and TRBJ1-5): GAGVSQTPSNKVTEKGKYVELRCDPISGHTALYWYRQSLGQGPEFLIYFQGTGAADDSGLPNDRFFAVRPEGSVSTLKIQRTERGDSAVYLCASSPGGGQPQHFGDGTRLSIL.

The rearrangement links TRBV11-2 to TRBJ2-7; D is ambiguous. The V and J ends lost 4 bases and 6 bases respectively, with 7 bases between them. The CDR3 is made up of 11 amino acids. The germline gives CDR1 SGHAT, CDR2 FQNNGV. The CDR3 loop is CASSSRLEQYF. CDR3 DNA: TGTGCCAGCAGCTCTAGGCTCGAGCAGTACTTC.

The gene calls are TRBV28 and TRBJ1-5, with a possible D match to TRBD1 (5 bases). This CDR3 is 15 amino acids long. V dropped 8 bases and J dropped 6 bases, with 20 bases sitting between them. Germline V lookup: CDR1 MDHEN, CDR2 SYDVKM. This CDR3 reads CASLGSGAGGQPQHF. The CDR3 bases are TGTGCCAGCCTGGGCTCCGGGGCGGGGGGTCAGCCCCAGCATTTT. Drawing the rest from reference TRBV28 and TRBJ1-5, the complete variable domain is DVKVTQSSRYLVKRTGEKVFLECVQDMDHENMFWYRQDPGLGLRLIYFSYDVKMKEKGDIPEGYSVSREKKERFSLILESASTNQTSMYLCASLGSGAGGQPQHFGDGTRLSIL.

This chain joins TRBV4-2 and TRBJ2-1; 8 nucleotides agree with TRBD2. Germline CDR1 is LGHNA and CDR2 is YNFKEQ. The CDR3 consists of 17 residues. V was clipped by 4 bases and J by 5 bases; unmatched bases: 13. CDR3 bases: TGTGCCAGCAGCCGCAAGATCTCAGCGGGGGTAAACAATGAGCAGTTCTTC. Its protein product is CASSRKISAGVNNEQFF.

This clone has just a few counts. The chain has TRBV9 and TRBJ1-3; 12 nucleotides line up with TRBD1. This CDR3 is built from 15 residues. The J segment lost 4 bases and the V segment lost 6 bases, leaving 5 bases of the junction unmatched. In germline, CDR1 is SGDLS, CDR2 YYNGEE. The chain's CDR3 is CASNRDRGLGNTIYF. In nucleotides, the CDR3 is TGTGCCAGCAACCGGGACAGGGGGCTCGGAAACACCATATATTTT.

This clone was counted a single time. The V and J genes are TRBV7-8 and TRBJ2-5; 11 nucleotides agree with TRBD2. With V trimmed by 3 bases and J by 3 bases, 3 bases remained unmatched. This CDR3 is built from 15 residues. The germline V gene encodes CDR1 SGHVS and CDR2 FQNEAQ. CDR3 coding DNA: TGTGCCAGCAGCTTTGGGACTAGCGGTAAAGAGACCCAGTACTTC. It encodes CASSFGTSGKETQYF. Variable domain in full (rest from reference TRBV7-8 and TRBJ2-5): GAGVSQSPRYKVAKRGQDVALRCDPISGHVSLFWYQQALGQGPEFLTYFQNEAQLDKSGLPSDRFFAERPEGSVSTLKIQRTQQEDSAVYLCASSFGTSGKETQYFGPGTRLLVL.

The chain has TRBV27 and TRBJ1-2; perhaps TRBD1 as D (5 bases). The CDR3 covers 14 residues. Trimming shortened V by 5 bases and J by 4 bases, and 14 bases separated the two germline ends. Germline CDR1 and CDR2: MNHEY and SMNVEV (reference sequence). The CDR3 coding sequence is TGTGCCAGCAGTCCGCAACAGGTCCGCTATGGCTACACCTTC. Amino acids: CASSPQQVRYGYTF.

The V and J genes are TRBV11-2 and TRBJ1-2; possibly TRBD1 for D (6 bases). Germline loops: CDR1 SGHAT, CDR2 FQNNGV. The CDR3 consists of 16 residues. Trimming removed 1 base at V and 4 bases at J, with 16 bases between. The CDR3 is CASSLAVAGALYGYTF. The CDR3 nucleotides read TGTGCCAGCAGCTTAGCGGTCGCAGGGGCCCTCTATGGCTACACCTTC.

This clone was seen just once. The genes are TRBV15 and TRBJ1-1; 7 positions match TRBD1. CDR1 LNHNV and CDR2 YYDKDF come from the germline V gene (reference sequence). Trimming took 0 bases from V and 11 from J; bases not matched to a gene: 3. The CDR3 is 12 amino acids. The CDR3 sequence: CATSRDQQGAFF. The CDR3 DNA sequence: TGTGCCACCAGCAGAGATCAACAGGGGGCTTTCTTT.

This chain uses TRBV28 with TRBJ2-3; possibly TRBD2 for D (5 bases). With 5 bases removed from V and 2 bases from J, the gap between germline ends came to 17 bases. This CDR3 has 16 residues. Germline assignment: CDR1 MDHEN and CDR2 SYDVKM. CDR3 sequence reads: CASSARLRTYTDTQYF. The CDR3 bases are TGTGCCAGCAGTGCGCGCCTACGGACTTACACAGATACGCAGTATTTT.

This rearrangement joins TRBV11-3 to TRBJ1-6; D is perhaps TRBD1 (5 bases). The CDR3 loop spans 13 amino acids. Trimming left V 3 bases short and J 7 bases short, with 7 bases between. Per germline, CDR1 SGHNT and CDR2 YENEEA. The CDR3 region is CASSFGGNSPLHF. DNA for the CDR3: TGTGCCAGCAGCTTTGGGGGGAATTCACCCCTCCACTTT.

This chain joins TRBV6-6 and TRBJ1-2, with 7 bases that match TRBD1. The CDR3 extends over 12 amino acids. Germline values: CDR1 MNHNY, CDR2 SVGAGI (reference sequence). The V gene end was trimmed by 5 bases and the J gene end by 7 bases; junction bases not matched to a gene: 4. CDR3 sequence: CASSQGVGGYTF. DNA of the CDR3: TGTGCCAGCAGTCAGGGGGTTGGTGGCTACACCTTC.

The chain combines TRBV7-3 with TRBJ2-7, with TRBD1 matching 8 bases. Germline loops: CDR1 SGHTA, CDR2 FQGTGA. This CDR3 is 14 amino acids long. Trimming cost V 5 bases and J 1 base; bases outside gene matches: 4. In nucleotides, the CDR3 is TGTGCCAGCAGCCCGGGGACAGGTTCCTACGAGCAGTACTTC. The encoded protein is CASSPGTGSYEQYF.

CDR3 nucleotides: TGTGCCAGAAGAGCGTACGGTACTAATGAAAAACTGTTTTTT. This translates into CARRAYGTNEKLFF. The gene calls are TRBV27 and TRBJ1-4; no firm D call. V dropped 9 bases and J dropped 2 bases, with 13 bases sitting between them. Germline CDR1 reads MNHEY; CDR2 reads SMNVEV (reference sequence). The CDR3 consists of 14 residues. Filled out from reference TRBV27 and TRBJ1-4, the complete variable domain reads EAQVTQNPRYLITVTGKKLTVTCSQNMNHEYMSWYRQDPGLGLRQIYYSMNVEVTDKGDVPEGYKVSRKEKRNFPLILESPSPNQTSLYFCARRAYGTNEKLFFGSGTQLSVL.

This clone occurred a few times. The gene calls are TRBV27 and TRBJ1-4, with D uncertain. The germline V gene has CDR1 MNHEY and CDR2 SMNVEV (reference sequence). Trimming pared 6 bases from V and 5 bases from J, leaving 13 bases between. This CDR3 spans 14 amino acids. The CDR3 is CASSPWPENEKLFF. The CDR3 DNA reads TGTGCCAGCAGCCCATGGCCCGAAAATGAAAAACTGTTTTTT. Variable domain in full (rest from reference TRBV27 and TRBJ1-4): EAQVTQNPRYLITVTGKKLTVTCSQNMNHEYMSWYRQDPGLGLRQIYYSMNVEVTDKGDVPEGYKVSRKEKRNFPLILESPSPNQTSLYFCASSPWPENEKLFFGSGTQLSVL.

The gene calls are TRBV14 and TRBJ1-2; D possibly corresponds to TRBD1 (5 bases). The CDR3 is made up of 13 amino acids. Germline CDR1 and CDR2: SGHDN and FVKESK. The germline V and J ends were trimmed by 4 bases and 4 bases, with 10 bases remaining between them. CDR3 region: CASSPGHIYGYTF. CDR3 DNA sequence: TGTGCCAGCAGCCCCGGACACATCTATGGCTACACCTTC. The full variable domain, in which reference TRBV14 and TRBJ1-2 provide the parts outside the CDR3, is EAGVTQFPSHSVIEKGQTVTLRCDPISGHDNLYWYRRVMGKEIKFLLHFVKESKQDESGMPNNRFLAERTGGTYSTLKVQPAELEDSGVYFCASSPGHIYGYTFGSGTRLTVV.

The chain uses TRBV23-1 and TRBJ2-7, with D possibly being TRBD2 (5 bases). TRBV23-1 carries the ORF label, with uncertain function. This CDR3 is built from 15 residues. V lost 4 bases, J lost 6 bases, and 19 bases lay in between. The CDR3 DNA reads TGCGCCAGCAGTCCCGGCCACCCAAAGGCGGGCGAGCAGTACTTC. It translates to CASSPGHPKAGEQYF.

This clone was counted only a few times. The rearrangement links TRBV6-5 to TRBJ1-1; no definite D call. The germline CDR1 and CDR2 sequences are MNHEY and SVGAGI. The CDR3 extends over 12 amino acids. V lost 5 bases and J lost 2, with 6 bases in between. The CDR3 spells CASSTTNTEAFF. The CDR3 DNA reads TGTGCCAGCAGTACTACTAACACTGAAGCTTTCTTT.

The sample holds one count of this clone. The chain combines TRBV7-6 with TRBJ1-1, with 8 nucleotides matching TRBD1. V was clipped by 1 base and J by 5 bases; unmatched bases: 15. Germline CDR1 is SGHVS and CDR2 is FNYEAQ. CDR3 length: 18 residues. The CDR3 sequence is CASSLEPGTGNLGTEAFF. For the CDR3, the DNA is TGTGCCAGCAGCTTAGAACCCGGGACAGGCAACTTGGGGACTGAAGCTTTCTTT.

The chain employs TRBV18 and TRBJ2-7, with 7 bases fitting TRBD1. With 3 bases clipped from V and 3 bases from J, the junction kept 11 bases outside the gene matches. Per germline, CDR1 KGHSH and CDR2 LQKENI. The CDR3 has 16 residues. The CDR3 coding sequence is TGTGCCAGCTCACCTTTGGGACAGATGACCTTCTACGAGCAGTACTTC. Amino acids: CASSPLGQMTFYEQYF.

This clone was picked up a small number of times. J is TRBJ1-1 and V is TRBV5-1; 9 nucleotides match TRBD1. V was clipped by 0 bases and J by 3 bases; unmatched bases: 6. This CDR3 contains 16 residues. Looked up from germline, CDR1 is SGHRS and CDR2 is YFSETQ. The CDR3 region has the DNA TGCGCCAGCAGCTTGGACAGGGGGCTTCGGGACACTGAAGCTTTCTTT. Translated, it gives CASSLDRGLRDTEAFF.

The chain uses TRBV18 and TRBJ1-2; 7 bases align to TRBD1. CDR3 length: 15 amino acids. Germline V gives CDR1 KGHSH, CDR2 LQKENI. V was clipped by 1 base and J by 4 bases; unmatched bases: 6. In DNA, the CDR3 is TGTGCCAGCTCACCACAGGGGGCGCCTGGCTATGGCTACACCTTC. Amino acids: CASSPQGAPGYGYTF.

The chain has TRBV6-1 and TRBJ1-5; no clear D gene. The V end was cut by 2 bases, the J end by 9 bases, with 17 bases between. Germline lookup yields CDR1 MNHNS and CDR2 SASEGT. This CDR3 comprises 15 residues. The CDR3 here is CASSEMAGNLGPQHF. CDR3 DNA: TGTGCCAGCAGTGAAATGGCCGGGAACCTAGGGCCCCAGCATTTT.

CDR3 amino acids: CSVEAPPTSGGFEQFF. In DNA, the CDR3 is TGCAGCGTTGAAGCCCCCCCCACTAGCGGGGGCTTTGAGCAGTTCTTC. The rearrangement joins TRBV29-1 to TRBJ2-1; 11 positions match TRBD2. The CDR3 is made up of 16 amino acids. CDR1 SQVTM and CDR2 ANQGSEA come from the germline V gene. With 1 base clipped from V and 9 bases from J, the junction kept 11 bases outside the gene matches.

This sequence joins TRBV15 and TRBJ1-1, with TRBD1 matching 7 bases. In germline, CDR1 is LNHNV, CDR2 YYDKDF (reference sequence). This CDR3 has 15 residues. Trimming cost V 0 bases and J 5 bases; bases outside gene matches: 6. The CDR3 sequence: CATSRDRQGNTEAFF. In DNA, the CDR3 is TGTGCCACCAGCAGAGATCGACAGGGTAATACTGAAGCTTTCTTT.